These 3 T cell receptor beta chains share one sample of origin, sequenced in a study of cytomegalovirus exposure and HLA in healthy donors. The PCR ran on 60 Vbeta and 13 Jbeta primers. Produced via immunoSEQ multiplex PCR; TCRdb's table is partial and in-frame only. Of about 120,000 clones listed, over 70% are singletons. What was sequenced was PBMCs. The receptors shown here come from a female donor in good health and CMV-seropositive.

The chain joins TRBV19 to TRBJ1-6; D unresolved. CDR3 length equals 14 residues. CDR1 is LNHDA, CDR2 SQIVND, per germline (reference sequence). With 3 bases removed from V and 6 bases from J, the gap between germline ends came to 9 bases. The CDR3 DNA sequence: TGTGCCAGTAGTATTCTGAGGTTTAATTCACCCCTCCACTTT. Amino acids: CASSILRFNSPLHF.

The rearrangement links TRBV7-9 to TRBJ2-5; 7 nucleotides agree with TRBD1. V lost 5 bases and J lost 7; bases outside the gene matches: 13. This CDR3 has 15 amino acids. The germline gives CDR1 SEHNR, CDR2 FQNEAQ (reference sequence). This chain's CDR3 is CASSRIEGGLGTQYF. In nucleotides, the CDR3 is TGTGCCAGCAGCCGTATTGAAGGGGGCCTGGGGACCCAGTACTTC.

The CDR3 DNA sequence: TGTGCCACCAGGGTGGACAGCTCTCAGCCCCAGCATTTT. The encoded protein is CATRVDSSQPQHF. The J gene is TRBJ1-5, the V gene TRBV15, with a tentative D call TRBD1 (6 bases). Germline V gene data show CDR1 as LNHNV and CDR2 as YYDKDF (reference sequence). The CDR3 consists of 13 residues. V shed 6 bases and J shed 6 bases, with 12 bases lying between them.